One sample yielded the 15 T cell receptor beta chains listed below, sequenced in a study of T cells in Graves' hyperthyroidism and ophthalmopathy. Amplified TCR beta CDR3 regions came from RNA transcripts. Initially, a first-round RT-PCR of the TCR CDR3 employed the HTBI primer set. TCRdb reprocessed the multiplex PCR reads with MiXCR, giving one entry per CDR3 protein. Of about 500,000 distinct CDR3 sequences in the sample, 15% to 20% are singletons; the top ten hold about 29%. The sequencing sample was made of blood. These receptors were obtained from a woman under 40 with Graves' ophthalmopathy.

This clonotype was seen many times. This rearrangement joins TRBV20-1 to TRBJ1-5; 10 nucleotides match TRBD1. The germline gives CDR1 DFQATT, CDR2 SNEGSKA (reference sequence). This CDR3 contains 15 residues. The junction had 7 bases not matched to a gene; V was cut back by 5 bases and J by 3 bases. CDR3 in amino acids: CSAPSGQGYNQPQHF. The CDR3 coding sequence is TGCAGTGCTCCATCGGGACAGGGGTACAATCAGCCCCAGCATTTT.

This clonotype was counted between two and nine times. The chain recombines TRBV6-1 with TRBJ2-7; no clear D gene. The V gene lost 7 bases and the J gene lost 5 bases, with 15 bases spanning the gap. Germline lookup yields CDR1 MNHNS and CDR2 SASEGT. This CDR3 is built from 13 residues. The CDR3 DNA follows: TGTGCCAGCACCATGGACGGTATAGACGAGCAGTACTTC. Its protein is CASTMDGIDEQYF.

This clonotype showed up many times. CDR3 DNA: TGTGCCAGCAGTTTTTCACGGACCGAAGGCTATGGCTACACCTTC. It codes for CASSFSRTEGYGYTF. The chain links TRBV12-3 or TRBV12-4 to TRBJ1-2, with D unclear. The CDR3 spans 15 residues. V lost 3 bases and J 4 bases, leaving 15 bases between the germline ends.

This clonotype has more than one count but fewer than ten. The chain combines TRBV29-1 with TRBJ2-1; 10 bases fit TRBD1. CDR3 length: 12 amino acids. Germline V gene data show CDR1 as SQVTM and CDR2 as ANQGSEA. J gave up 8 bases and V 7 bases, and 5 bases lay outside the gene matches. The CDR3 is CSAGQGMHEQFF. The CDR3, as DNA: TGCAGCGCGGGACAGGGGATGCATGAGCAGTTCTTC.

This clonotype has at least ten counts. The chain has TRBV4-1 and TRBJ2-5; D is perhaps TRBD1 or TRBD2 (5 bases each). CDR3 length: 14 residues. Germline V gene data show CDR1 as MGHRA and CDR2 as YSYEKL. V shed 1 base and J shed 1 base, with 7 bases lying between them. For the CDR3, the DNA is TGCGCCAGCAGCCAAGGAGGGGCCCAAGAGACCCAGTACTTC. Protein: CASSQGGAQETQYF.

This clonotype came up a few times. V gene TRBV27 combines with J gene TRBJ2-5; D possibly corresponds to TRBD2 (6 bases). Germline V lookup: CDR1 MNHEY, CDR2 SMNVEV (reference sequence). V lost 5 bases and J 3 bases, leaving 16 bases between the germline ends. CDR3 length: 15 amino acids. The chain's CDR3 is CASSAGGSWEETQYF. The CDR3 nucleotides read TGTGCCAGCAGTGCTGGGGGGTCTTGGGAAGAGACCCAGTACTTC.

A note on this clonotype: This may arise from a read error, as a much more abundant clone is one base away. The chain carries TRBV6-1 and TRBJ2-7; 7 bases line up with TRBD2. The J segment lost 2 bases and the V segment lost 3 bases, leaving 7 bases of the junction unmatched. Germline values: CDR1 MNHNS, CDR2 SASEGT. CDR3 size: 15 residues. The CDR3 coding sequence is TGTGCCAGCAGTGAGGCTAGCGGTACAACCTACGAGCAGTACTTC. Its protein product is CASSEASGTTYEQYF.

This clonotype has a handful of counts. The J gene is TRBJ2-5, the V gene TRBV20-1, with D perhaps TRBD1 (5 bases). Germline V gives CDR1 DFQATT, CDR2 SNEGSKA (reference sequence). This CDR3 is built from 14 residues. With 1 base removed from V and 4 bases from J, the gap between germline ends came to 13 bases. For the CDR3, the DNA is TGCAGTGCTAGAGTAAGGGGAAGAACAGAGACCCAGTACTTC. This gives the protein CSARVRGRTETQYF.

This clonotype has just a few counts. The gene calls are TRBV10-3 and TRBJ2-5; 11 bases fit TRBD2. Germline V gene sequence: CDR1 ENHRY, CDR2 SYGVKD. V lost 8 bases, J lost 2 bases, and 10 bases stayed unmatched. This CDR3 spans 16 amino acids. This chain's CDR3 is CAISGLAENSQETQYF. DNA of the CDR3: TGTGCCATCTCGGGACTAGCGGAAAATTCACAAGAGACCCAGTACTTC.

V gene TRBV25-1 combines with J gene TRBJ1-2; TRBD1 aligns across 9 bases. CDR3 length equals 14 residues. Trimming cost V 7 bases and J 4 bases; bases outside gene matches: 7. The V gene's germline CDR1 is MGHDK and CDR2 SYGVNS. The CDR3 spells CASTPGQGVYGYTF. In nucleotides, the CDR3 is TGTGCCAGCACCCCGGGACAGGGCGTCTATGGCTACACCTTC.

This clonotype was recorded many times. The rearrangement links TRBV28 to TRBJ1-5; D is unclear. This CDR3 has 13 amino acids. Trimming took off 3 bases at V and 4 bases at J, with 7 bases between the two ends. CDR1 MDHEN and CDR2 SYDVKM come from the germline V gene. The CDR3 sequence: CASSLLVNQPQHF. DNA of the CDR3: TGTGCCAGCAGTTTGCTAGTGAATCAGCCCCAGCATTTT.

Comments on this clonotype: This may be a read error, as it is one base from a much larger clone. This sequence joins TRBV6-5 and TRBJ2-3; TRBD2 aligns across 11 bases. CDR1 is MNHEY, CDR2 SVGAGI, per germline. This CDR3 region has 14 residues. The junction had 0 bases not matched to a gene; V was cut back by 2 bases and J by 5 bases. DNA of the CDR3: TGTGCCAGCAGTTACGGGACTAGCGGAGATACGCAGTATTTT. Translation gives CASSYGTSGDTQYF.

This clonotype was recorded at least ten times. The rearrangement uses TRBV20-1 and TRBJ1-5, with D maybe TRBD1 (6 bases). V lost 5 bases and J 3 bases, leaving 11 bases between the germline ends. From germline, CDR1 is DFQATT and CDR2 SNEGSKA (reference sequence). The CDR3 contains 13 residues. The CDR3: CSAVGQINQPQHF. CDR3 DNA sequence: TGCAGTGCTGTAGGACAGATCAATCAGCCCCAGCATTTT.

In its sample, this clonotype was seen once. This likely comes from a read error, as the CDR3 has no conserved phenylalanine or tryptophan at its end. This rearrangement joins TRBV6-5 to TRBJ2-7, with D perhaps matching TRBD2 (5 bases). Germline V gene sequence: CDR1 MNHEY, CDR2 SVGAGI. The CDR3 totals 15 residues. Trimming took 4 bases from V and 0 from J, leaving 13 bases between them. CDR3 loop: CASSWGDRASYEQYS. Here the CDR3 DNA reads TGTGCCAGCAGTTGGGGAGACCGAGCCTCCTACGAGCAGTACTCC.

J is TRBJ2-7 and V is TRBV28, with D possibly TRBD2 on 6 matching bases. The CDR3 sequence is 15 residues long. Germline V lookup: CDR1 MDHEN, CDR2 SYDVKM. Trimming cost V 7 bases and J 3 bases, with 19 bases left between them. The CDR3 spells CASIRIGGNNYEQYF. The CDR3 region has the DNA TGTGCCAGCATTCGAATAGGAGGGAACAACTACGAGCAGTACTTC.